These T cell receptor beta chains were read from a single sample in a study of beta chain features in type 1 diabetes. Assay: immunoSEQ multiplex PCR; the TCRdb copy retains only in-frame clones and omits some. Of 680,000 or so clones listed, 15% are singletons. What was sequenced was naive CD4+ T cells from blood. The receptor set was obtained from a man in his late teens or twenties in good health. Each CDR3 is given with its conserved first and last residue. The order of the fields is D gene, clone size, V gene, J gene, CDR3 DNA, CDR3 protein. The D gene is left open where the match is weak. Not every row has a clone size; where given, it reads once, few, many or a size class.

d_gene: .
abundance: few
v_gene: TRBV2
j_gene: TRBJ2-1
CDR3nt: TGTGCCAGCAGTGAAGAGCAGGCCTCCTACAATGAGCAGTTCTTC
CDR3aa: CASSEEQASYNEQFF

d_gene: .
abundance: .
v_gene: TRBV15
j_gene: TRBJ2-7
CDR3nt: TGTGCCACCAGCAGAGAAAGGGGAAGGCATGAGCAGTACTTC
CDR3aa: CATSRERGRHEQYF

d_gene: .
abundance: few
v_gene: TRBV7-9
j_gene: TRBJ2-2
CDR3nt: TGTGCCAGCAGCTTAGTACTGGCTGGGGAGCTGTTTTTT
CDR3aa: CASSLVLAGELFF

d_gene: TRBD2
abundance: few
v_gene: TRBV10-3
j_gene: TRBJ2-7
CDR3nt: TGTGCCACCAGGACCGCGGGGGCCTACGAGCAGTACTTC
CDR3aa: CATRTAGAYEQYF

d_gene: .
abundance: .
v_gene: TRBV4-1
j_gene: TRBJ1-1
CDR3nt: TGCGCCAGCAGCCAGGGGACGGCGAACACTGAAGCTTTCTTT
CDR3aa: CASSQGTANTEAFF

d_gene: .
abundance: .
v_gene: TRBV2
j_gene: TRBJ1-5
CDR3nt: TGTGCCAGCAGTGATCGGGGCCGGAGCAATCAGCCCCAGCATTTT
CDR3aa: CASSDRGRSNQPQHF

d_gene: .
abundance: few
v_gene: TRBV18
j_gene: TRBJ1-1
CDR3nt: TGTGCCAGCTCACCACGGACAGATTACACTGAAGCTTTCTTT
CDR3aa: CASSPRTDYTEAFF

d_gene: .
abundance: .
v_gene: TRBV29-1
j_gene: TRBJ1-3
CDR3nt: TGCAGCGTTGCAGGACAAGGGAGGACCTCTGGAAACACCATATATTTT
CDR3aa: CSVAGQGRTSGNTIYF

d_gene: TRBD1
abundance: few
v_gene: TRBV9
j_gene: TRBJ1-1
CDR3nt: TGTGCCAGCAGCGTAGAGGGACAGGGGAGGACTGAAGCTTTCTTT
CDR3aa: CASSVEGQGRTEAFF

d_gene: .
abundance: .
v_gene: TRBV28
j_gene: TRBJ2-3
CDR3nt: TGTGCCAGCAGTACGCCCAGGGGGGCTAGCACAGATACGCAGTATTTT
CDR3aa: CASSTPRGASTDTQYF

d_gene: .
abundance: .
v_gene: TRBV28
j_gene: TRBJ1-4
CDR3nt: TGTGCCAGCAGCATACCTAGGGGTGGCATAGAAAAACTGTTTTTT
CDR3aa: CASSIPRGGIEKLFF

d_gene: .
abundance: .
v_gene: TRBV28
j_gene: TRBJ2-6
CDR3nt: TGTGCCAGCAGTTTGGGGCAGGTCTCTGGGGCCAACGTCCTGACTTTC
CDR3aa: CASSLGQVSGANVLTF

d_gene: TRBD1
abundance: .
v_gene: TRBV19
j_gene: TRBJ2-7
CDR3nt: TGTGCCAGTAGTATCCGTGACAGGGGAATCTACGAGCAGTACTTC
CDR3aa: CASSIRDRGIYEQYF

d_gene: .
abundance: .
v_gene: TRBV21-1
j_gene: TRBJ1-2
CDR3nt: TGTGCCAGCAGCATAGGGGATAGTGAATTAAGGGGCTACACCTTC
CDR3aa: CASSIGDSELRGYTF

d_gene: .
abundance: few
v_gene: TRBV7-3
j_gene: TRBJ2-7
CDR3nt: TGTGCCAGCAGCTTTGTTTGGGGCTACGAGCAGTACTTC
CDR3aa: CASSFVWGYEQYF

d_gene: .
abundance: few
v_gene: TRBV19
j_gene: TRBJ1-6
CDR3nt: TGTGCCAGTAGTATTCGGGGACAAAATAATTCACCCCTCCACTTT
CDR3aa: CASSIRGQNNSPLHF